Sequencing of this TCR beta chain was carried out in a study of T cell responses to AZD1222 COVID-19 vaccine. As for the study in general: Second-dose schedules of about 4 or about 12 weeks were combined. Study-level findings and limits: CD4 TCRs linked to vaccination spanned spike, dominating at 160-218 and 743-854.

Repertoires were generated with immunoSEQ multiplex PCR, while TCRdb's copy carries only in-frame clones and drops some. The table shows around 160,000 clones, with approximately 89% occurring only once. Remarks on this clone: As yet, its antigen is unknown.

V was clipped by 1 base and J by 4 bases, with 8 bases between them. The CDR3 spans 13 residues. In germline, CDR1 is KGHSY, CDR2 FQNENV. The sequencing used peripheral blood, collected on day 0 of AZD1222 vaccination. V and J are TRBV16 and TRBJ2-7; D ambiguous. The receptor's source is an adult in good health. CDR3 DNA: TGTGCCAGCAGCCAATTTACTGATTACGAGCAGTACTTC. Translation: CASSQFTDYEQYF.